This is a list of T cell receptor beta chains from one sample in a study of CD8 T cells in ankylosing spondylitis. In TCRdb, the 5' RACE reads were re-called with MiXCR into one record per CDR3 protein. The sample lists some 240,000 distinct CDR3 sequences, 15% to 20% occurring once. The sequenced material came from blood, either unsorted or a sorted T cell fraction (not recorded which). These receptors all come from a male donor with ankylosing spondylitis or in good health (not recorded which). The CDR3 runs from the conserved cysteine through the conserved F or W. The D gene is left open where the match is weak. Size values are once, few and many counts, or a class for expanded clones, and some rows have none.

CDR3aa | CDR3nt | v_gene | d_gene | j_gene | abundance
CSARLAGLAGVDYNEQFF | TGCAGTGCTAGATTAGCCGGACTAGCGGGAGTGGACTACAATGAGCAGTTCTTC | TRBV20-1 | TRBD2 | TRBJ2-1 | few
CASSEGVGPDTQYF | TGTGCCAGCAGTGAAGGCGTCGGACCAGATACGCAGTATTTT | TRBV25-1 | NA | TRBJ2-3 | NA
CASSLSLGVDYEQYF | TGTGCCAGCAGTTTATCCCTGGGGGTGGACTACGAGCAGTACTTC | TRBV12-3/TRBV12-4 | NA | TRBJ2-7 | NA
CASRARQGDGANVLTF | TGTGCCAGCAGAGCTCGACAGGGGGACGGGGCCAACGTCCTGACTTTC | TRBV12-3/TRBV12-4 | TRBD1 | TRBJ2-6 | many
CSASPYTSYEQYF | TGCAGTGCCTCCCCCTATACTTCCTACGAGCAGTACTTC | TRBV20-1 | NA | TRBJ2-7 | few
CASSLISGRAADTQYF | TGCGCCAGCAGCCTTATTAGCGGGAGGGCCGCAGATACGCAGTATTTT | TRBV4-1 | TRBD2 | TRBJ2-3 | once
CASSSDTRDITYNEQFF | TGTGCCAGCAGTTCCGATACTCGGGACATCACCTACAATGAGCAGTTCTTC | TRBV27 | NA | TRBJ2-1 | many
CASSPDPGDMYEQYF | TGCGCCAGCAGCCCTGATCCGGGAGACATGTACGAGCAGTACTTC | TRBV5-1 | NA | TRBJ2-7 | few
CASSQGLHNEQFF | TGCGCCAGCAGCCAGGGCCTGCACAATGAGCAGTTCTTC | TRBV4-1 | NA | TRBJ2-1 | many
CASSQESPDTQYF | TGTGCCAGCAGCCAAGAGTCCCCAGATACGCAGTATTTT | TRBV4-2 | NA | TRBJ2-3 | many
CASSYGVREKLFF | TGTGCCAGCAGTTACGGGGTCCGTGAAAAACTGTTTTTT | TRBV6-5 | NA | TRBJ1-4 | few
CSARETFPTDTQYF | TGCAGTGCTAGAGAGACTTTCCCCACAGATACGCAGTATTTT | TRBV20-1 | NA | TRBJ2-3 | few
CSARDEGSWQETQYF | TGCAGTGCTAGAGATGAAGGGAGTTGGCAAGAGACCCAGTACTTC | TRBV20-1 | NA | TRBJ2-5 | NA
CASSDLAGAYNEQFF | TGTGCCAGCAGTGACCTAGCGGGAGCCTACAATGAGCAGTTCTTC | TRBV6-1 | TRBD2 | TRBJ2-1 | few
CASSSPQDGNQPQHF | TGTGCCAGCAGTTCCCCCCAGGACGGGAATCAGCCCCAGCATTTT | TRBV27 | NA | TRBJ1-5 | NA
CASSESFSTIYEQYF | TGCGCCAGCTCGGAGAGCTTCTCAACCATTTACGAGCAGTACTTC | TRBV5-1 | NA | TRBJ2-7 | few
CASSLTGQGAGELFF | TGTGCCAGCAGTCTAACGGGACAGGGAGCCGGGGAGCTGTTTTTT | TRBV12-3/TRBV12-4 | TRBD1 | TRBJ2-2 | NA
CASSQDFVQEQETQYF | TGTGCCAGCAGCCAAGATTTCGTTCAGGAACAAGAGACCCAGTACTTC | TRBV14 | NA | TRBJ2-5 | NA
CASIPGEPSYGYTF | TGTGCCAGCATCCCGGGAGAACCTAGCTATGGCTACACCTTC | TRBV7-9 | NA | TRBJ1-2 | few
CASSLAPGTVNQPQHF | TGTGCCAGCAGTTTGGCCCCCGGTACAGTCAATCAGCCCCAGCATTTT | TRBV12-3/TRBV12-4 | NA | TRBJ1-5 | many
CSVEDLVGVPSYNEQFF | TGCAGCGTTGAAGATTTAGTCGGGGTCCCTTCCTACAATGAGCAGTTCTTC | TRBV29-1 | NA | TRBJ2-1 | few
CASSLLSGNEQFF | TGCGCCAGCAGCTTGTTGTCGGGGAATGAGCAGTTCTTC | TRBV5-1 | NA | TRBJ2-1 | NA
CATSPGTAPNNEQFF | TGTGCCACCAGCCCCGGGACAGCGCCCAACAATGAGCAGTTCTTC | TRBV15 | TRBD1 | TRBJ2-1 | NA
CASSLYPGQGTEGSYNEQFF | TGCGCCAGCAGCTTGTATCCGGGACAGGGGACGGAAGGCTCCTACAATGAGCAGTTCTTC | TRBV5-1 | TRBD1 | TRBJ2-1 | NA
CASSPTGGYSYNEQFF | TGTGCCAGCAGCCCGACAGGGGGGTACTCCTACAATGAGCAGTTCTTC | TRBV3-1 | TRBD1 | TRBJ2-1 | NA
CASSPLLSGSGTGELFF | TGTGCCAGCAGCCCACTCCTTAGCGGGAGTGGCACCGGGGAGCTGTTTTTT | TRBV9 | TRBD2 | TRBJ2-2 | NA
CASSFGGTGDYSNQPQHF | TGTGCCAGCAGCTTTGGCGGGACAGGGGATTATAGCAATCAGCCCCAGCATTTT | TRBV5-6 | TRBD1 | TRBJ1-5 | few
CSARVFRGLSADTQYF | TGCAGTGCTAGAGTCTTCAGGGGGCTTAGCGCAGATACGCAGTATTTT | TRBV20-1 | TRBD1 | TRBJ2-3 | few
CAWSVREIYEQYF | TGTGCCTGGAGTGTCAGGGAGATCTACGAGCAGTACTTC | TRBV30 | NA | TRBJ2-7 | NA
CASSFRTGGSNQPQHF | TGTGCCAGCAGTTTTAGGACAGGGGGTAGCAATCAGCCCCAGCATTTT | TRBV27 | TRBD1 | TRBJ1-5 | NA
CASSQAPLTRSQYF | TGCGCCAGCAGCCAAGCCCCTCTGACTAGATCGCAGTACTTC | TRBV4-1 | NA | TRBJ2-7 | many
CASSQVPGQGNEKLFF | TGCGCCAGCAGCCAAGTCCCGGGACAGGGAAATGAAAAACTGTTTTTT | TRBV4-1 | TRBD1 | TRBJ1-4 | few
CAITDHGRSTDTQYF | TGTGCCATCACGGATCACGGCAGGAGCACAGATACGCAGTATTTT | TRBV10-3 | NA | TRBJ2-3 | NA
CASSEDHGELFF | TGCGCCAGCAGTGAGGACCACGGGGAGCTGTTTTTT | TRBV10-1 | NA | TRBJ2-2 | NA
CASSPTLGTDQETQYF | TGTGCCAGCAGTCCCACCCTTGGGACAGACCAAGAGACCCAGTACTTC | TRBV6-1 | TRBD1 | TRBJ2-5 | many
CASSLMGQGALIEQFF | TGTGCCAGCAGCTTAATGGGACAGGGGGCGCTTATTGAGCAGTTCTTC | TRBV7-2 | TRBD1 | TRBJ2-1 | NA
CASSPTGTGGVVNTEAFF | TGTGCCAGCAGCCCGACCGGGACAGGGGGCGTGGTGAACACTGAAGCTTTCTTT | TRBV3-1 | TRBD1 | TRBJ1-1 | NA
CATSVEGRGIEQFF | TGTGCCACCAGCGTTGAGGGCAGGGGAATTGAGCAGTTCTTC | TRBV15 | NA | TRBJ2-1 | NA
CASSQGRLAGGEKTQYF | TGCGCCAGCAGTCAGGGTCGGCTAGCGGGAGGAGAGAAGACCCAGTACTTC | TRBV23-1 | TRBD2 | TRBJ2-5 | many